The rows below give T cell receptor beta chains drawn from one sample of a study of cytomegalovirus exposure and HLA in healthy donors. Sequenced by immunoSEQ multiplex PCR; TCRdb stores in-frame clones only, minus some. The table lists 150,000 to 200,000 clones. Source material: PBMCs. These receptors all come from a woman aged 18-35 years in good health and CMV-seropositive. The CDR3 runs from the conserved cysteine through the conserved F or W. The D gene is left open where the match is weak.

j_call,d_call,v_call,cdr3_aa,cdr3_nt
TRBJ1-4,TRBD1,TRBV27,CASSATGTGKRERKLFF,TGTGCCAGCAGTGCGACCGGGACAGGGAAGAGGGAGAGGAAACTGTTTTTT
TRBJ1-2,NA,TRBV4-1,CASSREGSPYGYTF,TGCGCCAGCAGCCGAGAGGGGAGCCCATATGGCTACACCTTC
TRBJ1-3,NA,TRBV15,CATSRGQGGGNTIYF,TGTGCCACCAGCAGAGGTCAGGGAGGTGGAAACACCATATATTTT
TRBJ2-1,TRBD2,TRBV9,CASSFQIAGDNNEQFF,TGTGCCAGCAGCTTCCAAATAGCGGGAGACAACAATGAGCAGTTCTTC
TRBJ2-7,TRBD1,TRBV6-5,CASSTDRSYYEQYF,TGTGCCAGCAGTACGGACAGGAGTTACTACGAGCAGTACTTC
TRBJ2-2,NA,TRBV30,CAWSAGHLNTGELFF,TGTGCCTGGAGTGCGGGACACCTGAACACCGGGGAGCTGTTTTTT
TRBJ2-7,TRBD2,TRBV10-3,CAIGLAGANEQYF,TGTGCCATCGGGCTAGCGGGAGCCAACGAGCAGTACTTC
TRBJ2-7,NA,TRBV5-4,CASGPHSAGAYEQYF,TGTGCCAGCGGACCTCATAGTGCAGGGGCCTACGAGCAGTACTTC
TRBJ2-7,NA,TRBV6-6,CASSYQSYEQYF,TGTGCCAGCAGTTACCAGTCCTACGAGCAGTACTTC
TRBJ1-1,NA,TRBV6-4,CASRTRHMNTEAFF,TGTGCCAGCAGAACCAGGCACATGAACACTGAAGCTTTCTTT
TRBJ1-2,TRBD1,TRBV9,CASSVSTGVRMGYTF,TGTGCCAGCAGCGTTTCGACAGGGGTGAGGATGGGCTACACCTTC
TRBJ2-3,NA,TRBV12-5,CASGLSGTDTQYF,TGTGCTAGTGGTTTGTCGGGGACAGATACGCAGTATTTT
TRBJ1-5,TRBD1,TRBV5-8,CASSPGTVNNQPQHF,TGTGCCAGCAGCCCCGGGACAGTGAACAATCAGCCCCAGCATTTT
TRBJ2-1,NA,TRBV5-1,CASSLAVGHYNEQFF,TGCGCCAGCAGCTTGGCCGTCGGACACTACAATGAGCAGTTCTTC
TRBJ1-5,NA,TRBV7-2,CASSPGQNQPQHF,TGTGCCAGCAGCCCAGGACAGAATCAGCCCCAGCATTTT
TRBJ2-1,TRBD2,TRBV2,CASRMTSRKVDYNEQFF,TGTGCCAGCAGGATGACTAGCAGGAAGGTGGACTACAATGAGCAGTTCTTC
TRBJ2-3,NA,TRBV4-1,CASSRLPPDTQYF,TGCGCCAGCAGCCGTCTCCCCCCAGATACGCAGTATTTT
TRBJ1-2,TRBD1,TRBV27,CASSADRVGGYTF,TGTGCCAGCAGTGCAGACAGGGTAGGAGGCTACACCTTC
TRBJ2-3,NA,TRBV5-6,CASSLGWAQITDTQYF,TGTGCCAGCAGCTTGGGGTGGGCCCAAATAACAGATACGCAGTATTTT
TRBJ2-6,TRBD1,TRBV7-9,CASSSRPLQGAQGANVLTF,TGTGCCAGCAGCTCAAGGCCCTTACAGGGGGCGCAAGGGGCCAACGTCCTGACTTTC
TRBJ1-2,TRBD1,TRBV6-5,CASRRQGNYGYTF,TGTGCCAGCAGAAGACAGGGGAACTATGGCTACACCTTC
TRBJ1-1,NA,TRBV15,CATSTGRSIMAFF,TGTGCCACCAGCACAGGGCGTAGCATTATGGCTTTCTTT
TRBJ2-2,TRBD2,TRBV30,CAWSGHPRLAGDTGELFF,TGTGCCTGGAGTGGCCACCCGAGACTAGCGGGGGACACCGGGGAGCTGTTTTTT
TRBJ2-7,TRBD1,TRBV5-1,CASSPRGTGENEQYF,TGCGCCAGCAGCCCGAGAGGGACAGGGGAGAACGAGCAGTACTTC
TRBJ1-4,NA,TRBV4-1,CASSQVYGEKLFF,TGCGCCAGCAGCCAAGTTTACGGGGAAAAACTGTTTTTT
TRBJ2-7,TRBD1,TRBV30,CAWSGTGDEQYF,TGTGCCTGGAGCGGGACAGGGGACGAGCAGTACTTC
TRBJ2-1,TRBD2,TRBV30,CAWSVAGLAGFTEQFF,TGTGCCTGGAGTGTTGCAGGTCTAGCGGGATTTACTGAGCAGTTCTTC
TRBJ1-2,TRBD1,TRBV4-1,CASSRLQGNYGYTF,TGCGCCAGCAGCCGCCTACAGGGGAACTATGGCTACACCTTC
TRBJ1-1,NA,TRBV18,CASSPTPPVGARYGTEAFF,TGTGCCAGCTCACCAACACCCCCGGTGGGGGCGAGGTATGGGACTGAAGCTTTCTTT
TRBJ1-1,TRBD1,TRBV19,CASRLPGTETFEAFF,TGTGCCAGTAGATTACCCGGGACAGAGACGTTTGAAGCTTTCTTT
TRBJ2-5,NA,TRBV5-1,CASSRTESQETQYF,TGCGCCAGCAGCCGGACAGAGAGCCAAGAGACCCAGTACTTC
TRBJ1-2,TRBD1,TRBV11-3,CASSDRGRFNYGYTF,TGTGCCAGCTCGGACAGGGGGAGGTTTAACTATGGCTACACCTTC
TRBJ2-2,NA,TRBV21-1,CASSNTENTGELFF,TGTGCCAGCAGCAATACTGAGAACACCGGGGAGCTGTTTTTT
TRBJ2-2,TRBD1,TRBV6-1,CASRRDRGTGELFF,TGTGCCAGCAGACGTGACAGGGGCACCGGGGAGCTGTTTTTT
TRBJ2-3,TRBD2,TRBV11-2,CASSFGTSGRNASTDTQYF,TGTGCCAGCAGCTTCGGGACTAGCGGGAGGAATGCTAGCACAGATACGCAGTATTTT
TRBJ1-4,NA,TRBV30,CAWSYGGAGEKLFF,TGTGCCTGGAGTTATGGGGGCGCAGGTGAAAAACTGTTTTTT
TRBJ2-5,NA,TRBV5-6,CASSLRGIETQYF,TGTGCCAGCAGCTTGAGGGGCATAGAGACCCAGTACTTC
TRBJ1-5,NA,TRBV19,CASNRQYSNQPQHF,TGTGCCAGTAACAGGCAATATAGCAATCAGCCCCAGCATTTT
TRBJ1-5,NA,TRBV5-8,CASSLWTPYSNQPQHF,TGTGCCAGCAGCTTATGGACACCCTATAGCAATCAGCCCCAGCATTTT
TRBJ1-1,NA,TRBV9,CASSVLQGNTEAFF,TGTGCCAGCAGCGTCCTACAGGGGAACACTGAAGCTTTCTTT
TRBJ2-3,TRBD2,TRBV11-2,CASSLLRAGGRRDTQYF,TGTGCCAGCAGCCTACTTCGAGCGGGGGGGCGTAGGGATACGCAGTATTTT
TRBJ1-5,TRBD1,TRBV6-1,CASSEAMTGGPVGAQHF,TGTGCCAGCAGTGAAGCTATGACAGGGGGACCCGTTGGAGCCCAGCATTTT
TRBJ1-1,TRBD1,TRBV19,CASSPRTGSSRNTEAFF,TGTGCCAGTAGTCCCAGGACAGGCAGCTCCCGGAACACTGAAGCTTTCTTT
TRBJ2-7,NA,TRBV6-6,CASSYFGGKSPYEQYF,TGTGCCAGCAGTTACTTTGGCGGAAAAAGCCCCTACGAGCAGTACTTC
TRBJ1-4,TRBD1,TRBV4-1,CASSQARTGEKLFF,TGCGCCAGCAGCCAAGCCAGGACAGGGGAAAAACTGTTTTTT
TRBJ2-1,NA,TRBV27,CASRQYNEQFF,TGTGCCAGCAGACAGTACAATGAGCAGTTCTTC
TRBJ2-7,TRBD1,TRBV27,CASSLLTGTGPLAYEQYF,TGTGCCAGCAGTTTATTAACCGGGACAGGGCCATTAGCCTACGAGCAGTACTTC
TRBJ2-3,NA,TRBV7-2,CASSLAGAPTDTQYF,TGTGCCAGCAGCCTTGCGGGGGCCCCCACAGATACGCAGTATTTT
TRBJ1-1,NA,TRBV14,CASSPYDSIKWNTEAFF,TGTGCCAGCAGCCCATATGATAGTATAAAGTGGAACACTGAAGCTTTCTTT
TRBJ2-1,TRBD1,TRBV5-1,CASSKGQFTNEQFF,TGCGCCAGCAGCAAGGGACAGTTTACCAATGAGCAGTTCTTC
TRBJ1-1,NA,TRBV4-2,CASSEQGGTEAFF,TGTGCCAGCAGCGAACAGGGTGGCACTGAAGCTTTCTTT
TRBJ1-1,NA,TRBV20-1,CSARGALEAFF,TGCAGTGCTAGAGGCGCGCTAGAGGCTTTCTTT
TRBJ2-5,NA,TRBV20-1,CSARGELAQYF,TGCAGTGCTAGAGGGGAGTTGGCCCAGTACTTC
TRBJ1-2,TRBD1,TRBV5-4,CASSLAGQARDGYTF,TGTGCCAGCAGCTTGGCGGGACAGGCCAGGGATGGCTACACCTTC
TRBJ2-7,TRBD1,TRBV6-5,CASSYQGQSYEQYF,TGTGCCAGCAGTTACCAGGGACAGTCCTACGAGCAGTACTTC
TRBJ1-2,TRBD1,TRBV7-8,CASSLDRGRYTF,TGTGCCAGCAGCTTGGACAGGGGGCGGTACACCTTC
TRBJ1-5,NA,TRBV6-1,CASSIQTDQPQHF,TGTGCCAGCAGTATCCAGACAGATCAGCCCCAGCATTTT